This is a list of T cell receptor beta chains from one sample in a study of blood T cell repertoires in COVID-19. This table comes from immunoSEQ multiplex PCR, and its TCRdb copy is limited to in-frame clones, with some not included. This sample carries about 250,000 clones, 65% to 85% of them seen once, and the ten largest clones take around 5.5%. What was sequenced was peripheral blood. These receptor sequences come from a human donor in a cohort sampled during active COVID-19. The CDR3 runs from the conserved cysteine through the conserved F or W. Fields, in order: D gene, CDR3 length, clone size, V gene, J gene, CDR3 protein, CDR3 DNA. A D gene is named only where the DNA matches it firmly. The size of a clone is reported for some rows only, either as once, few or many, or as a class for expanded clones.

D gene: -
CDR3 length: 14
clone size: few
V gene: TRBV6-5
J gene: TRBJ1-6
CDR3 protein: CATKQQGQNSPLHF
CDR3 DNA: TGTGCCACCAAACAACAGGGTCAGAATTCACCCCTCCACTTT

D gene: -
CDR3 length: 14
clone size: -
V gene: TRBV24-1
J gene: TRBJ2-3
CDR3 protein: CATSDWRGTDTQYF
CDR3 DNA: TGTGCCACCAGTGACTGGAGAGGGACAGATACGCAGTATTTT

D gene: TRBD1
CDR3 length: 15
clone size: -
V gene: TRBV18
J gene: TRBJ1-6
CDR3 protein: CASSRDREHNSPLHF
CDR3 DNA: TGTGCCAGCTCACGGGACAGGGAACATAATTCACCCCTCCACTTT

D gene: TRBD2
CDR3 length: 17
clone size: -
V gene: TRBV15
J gene: TRBJ2-1
CDR3 protein: CATSTGLARGAANEQFF
CDR3 DNA: TGTGCCACCAGCACCGGACTAGCGCGAGGGGCTGCAAATGAGCAGTTCTTC

D gene: -
CDR3 length: 12
clone size: -
V gene: TRBV6-5
J gene: TRBJ1-2
CDR3 protein: CASVPARGGYTF
CDR3 DNA: TGTGCCAGCGTCCCCGCGCGGGGGGGCTACACCTTC

D gene: TRBD2
CDR3 length: 13
clone size: -
V gene: TRBV5-4
J gene: TRBJ2-3
CDR3 protein: CASRAGGTDTQYF
CDR3 DNA: TGTGCCAGCAGAGCGGGGGGGACAGATACGCAGTATTTT

D gene: -
CDR3 length: 14
clone size: few
V gene: TRBV7-8
J gene: TRBJ1-2
CDR3 protein: CASSLGQANYGYTF
CDR3 DNA: TGTGCCAGCAGCCTAGGACAAGCCAACTATGGCTACACCTTC

D gene: TRBD1
CDR3 length: 15
clone size: -
V gene: TRBV11-2
J gene: TRBJ2-1
CDR3 protein: CASSSGQGFVNEQFF
CDR3 DNA: TGTGCCAGCAGCTCGGGACAGGGTTTCGTGAATGAGCAGTTCTTC

D gene: TRBD2
CDR3 length: 15
clone size: few
V gene: TRBV7-9
J gene: TRBJ2-1
CDR3 protein: CASSKTSGKAHEQFF
CDR3 DNA: TGTGCCAGCAGCAAGACTAGCGGGAAGGCGCATGAGCAGTTCTTC

D gene: -
CDR3 length: 11
clone size: -
V gene: TRBV2
J gene: TRBJ1-2
CDR3 protein: CASQGNYGYTF
CDR3 DNA: TGTGCCAGCCAGGGAAACTATGGCTACACCTTC

D gene: -
CDR3 length: 15
clone size: -
V gene: TRBV28
J gene: TRBJ1-3
CDR3 protein: CASSSPGRGGNTIYF
CDR3 DNA: TGTGCCAGCAGTTCCCCGGGACGGGGGGGAAACACCATATATTTT

D gene: -
CDR3 length: 14
clone size: -
V gene: TRBV5-1
J gene: TRBJ1-6
CDR3 protein: CASSLGEGGSPLHF
CDR3 DNA: TGCGCCAGCAGCTTGGGGGAGGGAGGTTCACCCCTCCACTTT

D gene: -
CDR3 length: 13
clone size: -
V gene: TRBV7-2
J gene: TRBJ2-7
CDR3 protein: CASSLRNSYEQYF
CDR3 DNA: TGTGCCAGCAGCTTAAGGAACAGCTACGAGCAGTACTTC

D gene: -
CDR3 length: 16
clone size: -
V gene: TRBV5-1
J gene: TRBJ2-2
CDR3 protein: CASSLPRDKPTGELFF
CDR3 DNA: TGCGCCAGCAGCTTGCCCCGGGACAAACCCACCGGGGAGCTGTTTTTT

D gene: -
CDR3 length: 17
clone size: -
V gene: TRBV4-1
J gene: TRBJ2-3
CDR3 protein: CASSQGPPTSGTDTQYF
CDR3 DNA: TGCGCCAGCAGCCAAGGCCCGCCTACGAGTGGCACAGATACGCAGTATTTT

D gene: -
CDR3 length: 14
clone size: -
V gene: TRBV11-2
J gene: TRBJ2-4
CDR3 protein: CASSPHPGKNIQYF
CDR3 DNA: TGTGCCAGCAGCCCTCACCCCGGGAAAAACATTCAGTACTTC

D gene: TRBD1
CDR3 length: 17
clone size: -
V gene: TRBV7-2
J gene: TRBJ1-2
CDR3 protein: CASSLARGTGETYGYTF
CDR3 DNA: TGTGCCAGCAGCTTAGCGAGGGGGACAGGAGAAACCTATGGCTACACCTTC

D gene: -
CDR3 length: 15
clone size: -
V gene: TRBV2
J gene: TRBJ1-4
CDR3 protein: CASTPQTPTNEKLFF
CDR3 DNA: TGTGCCAGCACCCCCCAGACACCAACTAATGAAAAACTGTTTTTT

D gene: TRBD1
CDR3 length: 14
clone size: -
V gene: TRBV6-5
J gene: TRBJ2-7
CDR3 protein: CASSMDRGLYEQYF
CDR3 DNA: TGTGCCAGCAGTATGGACAGGGGGCTATACGAGCAGTACTTC

D gene: TRBD2
CDR3 length: 15
clone size: -
V gene: TRBV2
J gene: TRBJ2-1
CDR3 protein: CASSEVIAGGRDQFF
CDR3 DNA: TGTGCCAGCAGTGAAGTGATAGCGGGAGGGCGTGATCAGTTCTTC

D gene: -
CDR3 length: 18
clone size: once
V gene: TRBV5-1
J gene: TRBJ2-2
CDR3 protein: CASSLDAVSSLNTGELFF
CDR3 DNA: TGCGCCAGCAGCTTGGACGCCGTTAGTAGTCTAAACACCGGGGAGCTGTTTTTT

D gene: TRBD1
CDR3 length: 15
clone size: -
V gene: TRBV10-3
J gene: TRBJ2-2
CDR3 protein: CAISESRGRPGELFF
CDR3 DNA: TGTGCCATCAGTGAGTCGAGGGGGCGGCCCGGGGAGCTGTTTTTT

D gene: TRBD2
CDR3 length: 16
clone size: few
V gene: TRBV13
J gene: TRBJ2-5
CDR3 protein: CASSLRGLAVGETQYF
CDR3 DNA: TGTGCCAGCAGCCTACGGGGACTAGCGGTGGGGGAGACCCAGTACTTC

D gene: -
CDR3 length: 14
clone size: -
V gene: TRBV5-1
J gene: TRBJ2-7
CDR3 protein: CASSPGDKSDEQYF
CDR3 DNA: TGCGCCAGCAGCCCCGGGGACAAGTCCGACGAGCAGTACTTC

D gene: -
CDR3 length: 14
clone size: few
V gene: TRBV3-1/TRBV3-2
J gene: TRBJ1-1
CDR3 protein: CASSQETANTEAFF
CDR3 DNA: TGTGCCAGCAGCCAAGAAACAGCGAACACTGAAGCTTTCTTT

D gene: -
CDR3 length: 15
clone size: -
V gene: TRBV9
J gene: TRBJ2-2
CDR3 protein: CASSVVDRTPGELFF
CDR3 DNA: TGTGCCAGCAGCGTAGTAGACAGGACCCCCGGGGAGCTGTTTTTT

D gene: -
CDR3 length: 20
clone size: -
V gene: TRBV27
J gene: TRBJ2-1
CDR3 protein: CASSPRGGTRTRGLYNEQFF
CDR3 DNA: TGTGCCAGCAGTCCGCGGGGAGGAACACGAACGAGGGGCCTCTACAATGAGCAGTTCTTC

D gene: -
CDR3 length: 14
clone size: -
V gene: TRBV3-1/TRBV3-2
J gene: TRBJ2-1
CDR3 protein: CASSQVSGSSEQFF
CDR3 DNA: TGTGCCAGCAGCCAAGTATCAGGGTCCAGTGAGCAGTTCTTC

D gene: TRBD1
CDR3 length: 17
clone size: -
V gene: TRBV6-2/TRBV6-3
J gene: TRBJ2-2
CDR3 protein: CASSLAGTGTNTGELFF
CDR3 DNA: TGTGCCAGCAGCCTCGCCGGGACAGGAACGAACACCGGGGAGCTGTTTTTT

D gene: -
CDR3 length: 14
clone size: -
V gene: TRBV11-2
J gene: TRBJ2-7
CDR3 protein: CASSDRFSSYEQYF
CDR3 DNA: TGTGCCAGCAGCGACAGGTTTAGCTCCTACGAGCAGTACTTC

D gene: -
CDR3 length: 13
clone size: once
V gene: TRBV6-1
J gene: TRBJ2-1
CDR3 protein: CASSERPGDEQFF
CDR3 DNA: TGTGCCAGCAGTGAAAGGCCAGGGGATGAGCAGTTCTTC

D gene: TRBD1
CDR3 length: 13
clone size: -
V gene: TRBV9
J gene: TRBJ1-4
CDR3 protein: CASSATGDEKLFF
CDR3 DNA: TGTGCCAGCAGCGCGACAGGGGATGAAAAACTGTTTTTT

D gene: -
CDR3 length: 12
clone size: -
V gene: TRBV6-5
J gene: TRBJ2-7
CDR3 protein: CASSTRGGEQYF
CDR3 DNA: TGTGCCAGCAGTACACGGGGAGGTGAGCAGTACTTC

D gene: -
CDR3 length: 15
clone size: once
V gene: TRBV24-1
J gene: TRBJ2-1
CDR3 protein: CATSDTQLRNNEQFF
CDR3 DNA: TGTGCCACCAGTGATACCCAGCTGAGGAACAATGAGCAGTTCTTC